The T cell receptor beta chain described here comes from a study of CD8 T cells in ankylosing spondylitis. Trimming pared 0 bases from V and 3 bases from J, leaving 9 bases between. The CDR3 has 15 amino acids. The V gene's germline CDR1 is LNHNV and CDR2 YYDKDF (reference sequence). This clonotype has ten or more counts. TCRdb re-analysed the 5' RACE reads in MiXCR, keeping a single row per CDR3 protein. The table has 200,000 to 300,000 distinct CDR3 sequences, 8.6% seen once. The source is a male donor with ankylosing spondylitis or in good health (not recorded which). The genes are TRBV15 and TRBJ2-1, with D perhaps TRBD2 (5 bases). The specimen was blood, either unsorted or a sorted T cell fraction (not recorded which). CDR3 amino acids: CATSRDTGNYNEQFF. In nucleotides, the CDR3 is TGTGCCACCAGCAGAGATACGGGGAACTACAATGAGCAGTTCTTC.